The 24 T cell receptor beta chains presented below share a single source sample, sequenced in a study of shared clonotypes between healthy human individuals. This table comes from immunoSEQ multiplex PCR, and its TCRdb copy is limited to in-frame clones, with some not included. The table includes 2,100,000 or so clones, 95% detected once. Sequenced sample: naive CD4+ T cells sorted from blood. Described subset: CD45RA+ positively selected. These receptors were collected from a young man in good health.

The chain uses TRBV7-3 and TRBJ2-2; a possible D gene is TRBD1 (5 bases). V was shortened by 1 base and J by 0 bases, with 9 bases between the two germline ends. This CDR3 is 16 amino acids long. The germline V gene has CDR1 SGHTA and CDR2 FQGTGA. CDR3 sequence: CASSLKGFANTGELFF. CDR3 nucleotide sequence: TGTGCCAGCAGCTTAAAGGGGTTCGCGAACACCGGGGAGCTGTTTTTT.

The V gene is TRBV2, the J gene TRBJ2-7; D unresolved. The germline V gene encodes CDR1 SNHLY and CDR2 FYNNEI. Trimming took 7 bases from V and 7 from J, leaving 17 bases between them. The CDR3 runs to 13 residues. CDR3 DNA sequence: TGTGCCAGCAATAAGAACACGTTTGGGGAGCAGTACTTC. Its protein product is CASNKNTFGEQYF.

The rearrangement joins TRBV7-2 to TRBJ1-2; D remains unclear. Trimming removed 6 bases at V and 5 bases at J, with 7 bases between. The germline V gene has CDR1 SGHTA and CDR2 FQGNSA. This CDR3 comprises 11 residues. CDR3 sequence: CASSSVYGYTF. CDR3 sequence (DNA): TGTGCCAGCAGTTCCGTATATGGCTACACCTTC.

The chain employs TRBV7-9 and TRBJ2-7; tentatively, D is TRBD1 or TRBD2 (5 bases each). Germline V gives CDR1 SEHNR, CDR2 FQNEAQ (reference sequence). The V end lost 5 bases, the J end lost 6 bases, and 26 bases lay between the germline ends. The length of the CDR3 is 17 residues. CDR3 residues: CASSAMGVGLPGAEQYF. The DNA of the CDR3 is TGTGCCAGCAGCGCGATGGGCGTAGGGCTCCCCGGGGCCGAGCAGTACTTC.

The chain recombines TRBV6-5 with TRBJ2-1; no definite D call. Per germline, CDR1 MNHEY and CDR2 SVGAGI. Trimming left V 6 bases short and J 3 bases short, with 9 bases between. This CDR3 spans 13 amino acids. CDR3 DNA sequence: TGTGCCAGCAGCCTCCACCGCTACAATGAGCAGTTCTTC. Translation gives CASSLHRYNEQFF.

The genes are TRBV9 and TRBJ2-1, with D unresolved. Germline V gene lookup returns CDR1 SGDLS and CDR2 YYNGEE. The CDR3 extends over 15 amino acids. The V and J ends lost 0 bases and 3 bases respectively, with 10 bases between them. CDR3 amino acids: CASSVAWEYYNEQFF. CDR3 DNA: TGTGCCAGCAGCGTAGCATGGGAATACTACAATGAGCAGTTCTTC. The whole variable domain, remainder taken from reference TRBV9 and TRBJ2-1, is DSGVTQTPKHLITATGQRVTLRCSPRSGDLSVYWYQQSLDQGLQFLIQYYNGEERAKGNILERFSAQQFPDLHSELNLSSLELGDSALYFCASSVAWEYYNEQFFGPGTRLTVL.

Details on this clone: This specimen includes other DNA sequences encoding the same CDR3. This chain connects TRBV19 to TRBJ2-2; no firm D call. V was pared by 1 base and J by 4 bases, with 1 base between. Germline V gives CDR1 LNHDA, CDR2 SQIVND (reference sequence). CDR3 length equals 12 residues. In nucleotides, the CDR3 is TGTGCCAGTAGTATAGGCACCGGGGAGCTGTTTTTT. This translates into CASSIGTGELFF.

To note about this clone: A read error may account for a junction end that differs from germline. The chain combines TRBV28 with TRBJ1-2, with D perhaps TRBD1 (6 bases). Germline values: CDR1 MDHEN, CDR2 SYDVKM. The CDR3 contains 13 residues. CDR3 nucleotide sequence: TGTGTCAGCCAAACAGGGAGGAGCTATGGCTACACCTTC. It is translated as CVSQTGRSYGYTF.

This sequence joins TRBV7-9 and TRBJ1-5; D is undetermined. Per the germline V gene, CDR1 is SEHNR and CDR2 is FQNEAQ (reference sequence). The V gene lost 3 bases and the J gene lost 0 bases, with 15 bases spanning the gap. This CDR3 comprises 17 residues. CDR3 bases: TGTGCCAGCAGCTTGGGAGTTTCGATTGATAGCAATCAGCCCCAGCATTTT. Translating it yields CASSLGVSIDSNQPQHF.

The chain employs TRBV6-6 and TRBJ2-7, with 7 bases identical to TRBD1. This CDR3 comprises 13 residues. V gave up 6 bases and J gave up 3 bases; unmatched junction bases: 5. Looked up from germline, CDR1 is MNHNY and CDR2 is SVGAGI (reference sequence). The CDR3 here is CASRQGTVYEQYF. The CDR3 region has the DNA TGTGCCAGCAGACAGGGGACGGTCTACGAGCAGTACTTC.

This sequence joins TRBV15 and TRBJ1-6; D gene unclear. The CDR3 extends over 13 amino acids. Germline V gene lookup returns CDR1 LNHNV and CDR2 YYDKDF (reference sequence). Trimming stripped 3 bases from V and 8 bases from J, with 8 bases between. The CDR3 protein is CATSSLSYSPLHF. CDR3 DNA sequence: TGTGCCACCAGCAGTCTGTCCTATTCACCCCTCCACTTT.

The chain recombines TRBV21-1 with TRBJ2-1. TRBV21-1 is a pseudogene locus. This CDR3 spans 14 amino acids. The CDR3 loop is CASSNRRGCDEQFF. The CDR3, as DNA: TGTGCCAGCAGCAACCGACGGGGCTGCGATGAGCAGTTCTTC.

To note about this clone: Other DNA sequences in the same sample also yield this CDR3. The chain carries TRBV5-1 and TRBJ1-1; D may be TRBD1 (5 bases). This CDR3 region has 13 residues. Trimming took off 4 bases at V and 1 base at J, with 8 bases between the two ends. Germline lookup yields CDR1 SGHRS and CDR2 YFSETQ. CDR3 protein: CASSQGWNTEAFF. The CDR3, as DNA: TGCGCCAGCAGCCAGGGATGGAACACTGAAGCTTTCTTT.

CDR3 region: CASSYISGRADNEQFF. The CDR3 nucleotides read TGTGCCAGCAGTTATATTAGCGGGAGGGCCGACAATGAGCAGTTCTTC. The chain links TRBV6-5 to TRBJ2-1; 11 nucleotides agree with TRBD2. With V trimmed by 3 bases and J by 5 bases, 6 bases remained unmatched. The CDR3 length is 16 residues. The germline gives CDR1 MNHEY, CDR2 SVGAGI.

The J gene is TRBJ2-5, the V gene TRBV5-4; D remains ambiguous. The germline V gene has CDR1 SGHNT and CDR2 YYREEE (reference sequence). This CDR3 comprises 14 residues. Trimming shortened V by 6 bases and J by 1 base, and 13 bases separated the two germline ends. The CDR3 reads CASKLSQAQETQYF. CDR3 coding DNA: TGTGCCAGCAAACTATCTCAGGCCCAAGAGACCCAGTACTTC.

The chain couples TRBV7-3 to TRBJ2-1; 10 nucleotides align to TRBD2. This CDR3 has 17 residues. Germline loops: CDR1 SGHTA, CDR2 FQGTGA. V was clipped by 4 bases and J by 3 bases; unmatched bases: 9. The CDR3 DNA is TGTGCCAGCAGCTCACGGACTAGCGGCCTGATCTACAATGAGCAGTTCTTC. It encodes CASSSRTSGLIYNEQFF. Supplemented by reference TRBV7-3 and TRBJ2-1, the full variable domain reads GAGVSQTPSNKVTEKGKYVELRCDPISGHTALYWYRQSLGQGPEFLIYFQGTGAADDSGLPNDRFFAVRPEGSVSTLKIQRTERGDSAVYLCASSSRTSGLIYNEQFFGPGTRLTVL.

A single count supports this clone. V is TRBV7-6 and J is TRBJ2-7; D tentatively fits TRBD1 or TRBD2 (5 bases each). Germline V gene sequence: CDR1 SGHVS, CDR2 FNYEAQ. The CDR3 is 13 residues long. The ends were cut back, 5 bases at V and 3 bases at J, with 11 bases in the middle. The DNA of the CDR3 is TGTGCCAGCAGCATAAGGGACGGCTACGAGCAGTACTTC. This encodes CASSIRDGYEQYF.

The V and J genes are TRBV28 and TRBJ2-7; 7 nucleotides line up with TRBD1. From germline, CDR1 is MDHEN and CDR2 SYDVKM. The length of the CDR3 is 16 residues. The junction had 12 bases not matched to a gene; V was cut back by 7 bases and J by 0 bases. The CDR3 loop is CASKLRGRGFSYEQYF. The CDR3 DNA follows: TGTGCCAGCAAACTCCGGGGCAGGGGGTTCTCCTACGAGCAGTACTTC.

The chain uses TRBV28 and TRBJ1-2, with TRBD1 matching 11 bases. CDR3 length equals 13 residues. V lost 5 bases and J lost 7; bases outside the gene matches: 3. Germline values: CDR1 MDHEN, CDR2 SYDVKM. CDR3 amino acids: CASSGQGAVGYTF. CDR3 DNA sequence: TGTGCCAGCAGTGGACAGGGGGCGGTTGGCTACACCTTC.

The chain employs TRBV6-6 and TRBJ1-2; 7 bases agree with TRBD1. Germline CDR1 is MNHNY and CDR2 is SVGAGI (reference sequence). The junction had 9 bases not matched to a gene; V was cut back by 7 bases and J by 4 bases. The CDR3 has 14 amino acids. CDR3 in DNA: TGTGCCAGCATCCCAGGGGGGGGCGCCTATGGCTACACCTTC. Its translation is CASIPGGGAYGYTF.

This rearrangement joins TRBV11-2 to TRBJ2-7, with a possible D match to TRBD2 (5 bases). The germline CDR1 and CDR2 sequences are SGHAT and FQNNGV. The CDR3 is 15 amino acids. V lost 1 base and J 0 bases, leaving 10 bases between the germline ends. The CDR3 sequence: CASSLGWTSSYEQYF. The CDR3 nucleotides read TGTGCCAGCAGCTTAGGGTGGACTTCCTCCTACGAGCAGTACTTC.

The sample holds one count of this clone. The V call is TRBV19, the J call TRBJ1-3; D remains ambiguous. The CDR3 consists of 13 residues. V shed 8 bases and J shed 2 bases, with 10 bases lying between them. The V gene's germline CDR1 is LNHDA and CDR2 SQIVND (reference sequence). The CDR3 coding sequence is TGTGCCAGTGCCGGCCAGGCTGGAAACACCATATATTTT. It specifies CASAGQAGNTIYF.

The rearrangement joins TRBV30 to TRBJ1-2; no definite D call. V was pared by 2 bases and J by 2 bases, with 12 bases between. The CDR3 has 14 residues. CDR1 is GTSNPN and CDR2 is SVGIG in the germline V gene (reference sequence). Here the CDR3 DNA reads TGTGCCTGGAGTACTCGCAACACGAACTATGGCTACACCTTC. Its translation is CAWSTRNTNYGYTF.

The chain links TRBV6-5 to TRBJ2-5; tentative D call: TRBD2 (6 bases). The closer fit of TRBJ2-7 to the DNA end suggests the J call may be wrong. Germline CDR1 reads MNHEY; CDR2 reads SVGAGI. The CDR3 has 13 amino acids. The CDR3 nucleotides read TGTGCCAGCAGTCAACGGGGGTCGTACGAGCAGTACTTC. Protein sequence: CASSQRGSYEQYF.